This record looks at one TCR beta chain sequence and its context. The CDR3 covers 16 residues. V shed 5 bases and J shed 0 bases, with 14 bases lying between them. This entry comes from a study of T cells in Graves' hyperthyroidism and ophthalmopathy. RNA transcripts provided the source from which TCR beta CDR3 regions were amplified. The HTBI primer set was used in a first-round RT-PCR of the TCR CDR3. TCRdb re-analysed the multiplex PCR reads in MiXCR, keeping a single row per CDR3 protein. Altogether about 500,000 distinct CDR3 sequences are present, over 15% being singletons, with the ten largest covering around 19%.

The specimen sequenced was blood. The chain couples TRBV12-3 or TRBV12-4 to TRBJ1-5, with D hard to call. The source is a woman between 18 and 29 years old with Graves' hyperthyroidism. Here the CDR3 DNA reads TGTGCCAGCAGTGAACTTGGGCAGAATAGCAATCAGCCCCAGCATTTT. Translation: CASSELGQNSNQPQHF.